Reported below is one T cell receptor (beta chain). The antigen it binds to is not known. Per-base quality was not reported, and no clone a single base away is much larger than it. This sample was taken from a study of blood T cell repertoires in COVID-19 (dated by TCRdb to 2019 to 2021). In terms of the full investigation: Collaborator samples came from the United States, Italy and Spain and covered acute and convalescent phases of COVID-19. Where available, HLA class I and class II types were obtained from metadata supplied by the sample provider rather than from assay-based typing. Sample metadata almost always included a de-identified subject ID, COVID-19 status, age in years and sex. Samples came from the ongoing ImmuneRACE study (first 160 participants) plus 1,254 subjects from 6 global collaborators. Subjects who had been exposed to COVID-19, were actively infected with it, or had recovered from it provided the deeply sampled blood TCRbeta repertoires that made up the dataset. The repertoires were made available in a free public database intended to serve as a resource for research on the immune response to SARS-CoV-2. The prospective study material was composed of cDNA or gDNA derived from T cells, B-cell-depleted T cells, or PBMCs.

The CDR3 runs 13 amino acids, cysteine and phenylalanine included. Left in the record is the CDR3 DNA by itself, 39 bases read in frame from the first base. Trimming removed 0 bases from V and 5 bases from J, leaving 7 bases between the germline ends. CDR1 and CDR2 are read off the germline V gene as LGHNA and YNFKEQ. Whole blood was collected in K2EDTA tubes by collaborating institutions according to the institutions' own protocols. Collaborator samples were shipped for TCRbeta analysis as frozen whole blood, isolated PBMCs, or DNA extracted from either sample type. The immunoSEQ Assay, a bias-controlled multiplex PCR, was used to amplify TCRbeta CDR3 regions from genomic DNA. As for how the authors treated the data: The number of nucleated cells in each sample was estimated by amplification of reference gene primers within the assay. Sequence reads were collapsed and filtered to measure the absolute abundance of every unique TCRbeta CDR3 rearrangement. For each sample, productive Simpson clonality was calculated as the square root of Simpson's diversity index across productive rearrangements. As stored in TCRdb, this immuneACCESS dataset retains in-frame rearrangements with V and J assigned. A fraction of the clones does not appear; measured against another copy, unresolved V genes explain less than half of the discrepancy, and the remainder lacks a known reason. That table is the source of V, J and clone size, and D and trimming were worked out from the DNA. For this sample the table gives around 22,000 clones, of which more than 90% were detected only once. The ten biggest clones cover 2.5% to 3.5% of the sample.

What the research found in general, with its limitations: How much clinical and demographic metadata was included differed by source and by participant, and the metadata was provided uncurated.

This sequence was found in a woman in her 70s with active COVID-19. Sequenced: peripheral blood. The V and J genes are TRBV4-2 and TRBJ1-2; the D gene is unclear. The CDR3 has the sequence CASSQDARYGYTF. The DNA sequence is TGTGCCAGCAGCCAAGATGCCAGGTATGGCTACACCTTC.